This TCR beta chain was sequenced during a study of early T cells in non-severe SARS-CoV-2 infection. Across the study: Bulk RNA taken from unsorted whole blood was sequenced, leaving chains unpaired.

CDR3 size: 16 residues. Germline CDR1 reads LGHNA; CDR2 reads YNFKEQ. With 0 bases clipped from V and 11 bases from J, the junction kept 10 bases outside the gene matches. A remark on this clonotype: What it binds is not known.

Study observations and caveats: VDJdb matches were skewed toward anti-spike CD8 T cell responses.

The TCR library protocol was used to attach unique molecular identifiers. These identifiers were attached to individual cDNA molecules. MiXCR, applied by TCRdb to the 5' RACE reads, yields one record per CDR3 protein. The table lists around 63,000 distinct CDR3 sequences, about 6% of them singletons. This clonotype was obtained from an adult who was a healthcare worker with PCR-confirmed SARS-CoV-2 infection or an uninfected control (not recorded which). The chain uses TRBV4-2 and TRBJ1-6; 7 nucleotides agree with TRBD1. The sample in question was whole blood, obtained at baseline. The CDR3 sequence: CASSQEPGQPSPPLHF. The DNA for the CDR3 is TGTGCCAGCAGCCAAGAGCCGGGACAGCCTTCTCCACCCCTCCACTTT.